Ten or more counts support the clone carrying this T cell receptor (beta chain). At one boundary the junction diverges from the germline segment, which might be a read error. The sample comes from a study of T-cell reconstitution after alpha-beta-depleted transplantation in children. This CDR3 contains 12 residues. The V gene's germline CDR1 is ENHRY and CDR2 SYGVKD. Unique molecular identifiers were incorporated into the prepared TCRbeta library. One entry per CDR3 protein, called by TCRdb with MiXCR from the PCR reads. The sample lists some 200,000 distinct CDR3 sequences; approximately 6.6% were seen once.

The chain joins TRBV10-3 to TRBJ1-1; unclear D gene. The receptor was derived from a human donor who donated a stem cell graft to a child with Wiskott-Aldrich syndrome. Sequenced material: PBMCs from the stem cell graft donor, taken from the stem cell graft. The CDR3 DNA reads TGTGCCATCAGGGAGTCTCGCACTGAAGCTTTCTTT. Translation gives CAIRESRTEAFF.